This TCR beta chain comes out of a study of radiotherapy plus CTLA-4 blockade in lung cancer. The CDR3 runs to 14 residues. CDR1 is SGHTA and CDR2 is FQGNSA in the germline V gene. Trimming pared 1 base from V and 12 bases from J, leaving 16 bases between. The protocol was immunoSEQ multiplex PCR, while the TCRdb copy is restricted to in-frame clones and leaves out a portion. The sample lists tens of thousands of clones; around four fifths were seen once. Source: peripheral blood, taken from a patient treated with radiotherapy plus ipilimumab. The gene calls are TRBV7-2 and TRBJ2-1; perhaps TRBD2 as D (6 bases). This receptor was identified in a human donor with non-small cell lung cancer who had stable disease on radiotherapy plus ipilimumab. The DNA for the CDR3 is TGTGCCAGCAGCTTAGGAGGGGACTCCAGTGGGCAGTTCTTC. It codes for CASSLGGDSSGQFF.